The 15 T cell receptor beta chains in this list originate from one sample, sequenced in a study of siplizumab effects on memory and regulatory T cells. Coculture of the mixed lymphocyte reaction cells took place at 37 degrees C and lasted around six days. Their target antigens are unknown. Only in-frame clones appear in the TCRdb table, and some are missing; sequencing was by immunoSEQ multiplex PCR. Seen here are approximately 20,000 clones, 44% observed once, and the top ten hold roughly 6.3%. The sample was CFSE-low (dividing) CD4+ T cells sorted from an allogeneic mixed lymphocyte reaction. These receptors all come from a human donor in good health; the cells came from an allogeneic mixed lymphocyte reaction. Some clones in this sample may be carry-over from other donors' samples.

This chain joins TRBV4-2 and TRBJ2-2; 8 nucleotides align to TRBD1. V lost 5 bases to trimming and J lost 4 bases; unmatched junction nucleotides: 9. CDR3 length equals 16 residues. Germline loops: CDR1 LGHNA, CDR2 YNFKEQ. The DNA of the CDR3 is TGTGCCAGCAGCTCTACAGGGGGAAGCGTCACCGGGGAGCTGTTTTTT. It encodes CASSSTGGSVTGELFF.

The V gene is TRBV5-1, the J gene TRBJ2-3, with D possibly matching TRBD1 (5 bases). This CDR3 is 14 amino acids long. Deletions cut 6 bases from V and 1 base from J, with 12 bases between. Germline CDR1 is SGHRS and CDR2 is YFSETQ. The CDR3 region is CASKSEGGTDTQYF. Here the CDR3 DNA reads TGCGCCAGCAAAAGCGAAGGGGGCACAGATACGCAGTATTTT.

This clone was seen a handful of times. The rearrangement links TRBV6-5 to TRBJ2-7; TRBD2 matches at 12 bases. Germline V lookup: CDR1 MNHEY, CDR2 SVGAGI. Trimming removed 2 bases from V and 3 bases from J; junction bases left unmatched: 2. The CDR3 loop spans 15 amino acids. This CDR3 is CASSYLAGGIYEQYF. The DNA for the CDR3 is TGTGCCAGCAGTTACCTAGCGGGGGGGATCTACGAGCAGTACTTC.

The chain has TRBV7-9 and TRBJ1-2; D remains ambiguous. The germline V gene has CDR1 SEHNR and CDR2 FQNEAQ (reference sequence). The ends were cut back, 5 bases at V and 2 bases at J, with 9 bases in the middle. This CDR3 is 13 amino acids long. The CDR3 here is CASSLQRNYGYTF. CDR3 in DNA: TGTGCCAGCAGCCTACAGCGAAACTATGGCTACACCTTC.

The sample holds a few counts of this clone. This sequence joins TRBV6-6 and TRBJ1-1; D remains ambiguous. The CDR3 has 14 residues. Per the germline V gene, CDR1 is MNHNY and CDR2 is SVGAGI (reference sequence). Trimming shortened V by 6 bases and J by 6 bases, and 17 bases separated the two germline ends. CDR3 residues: CASRYGIPGAEAFF. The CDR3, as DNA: TGTGCCAGCAGATACGGGATCCCTGGGGCTGAAGCTTTCTTT.

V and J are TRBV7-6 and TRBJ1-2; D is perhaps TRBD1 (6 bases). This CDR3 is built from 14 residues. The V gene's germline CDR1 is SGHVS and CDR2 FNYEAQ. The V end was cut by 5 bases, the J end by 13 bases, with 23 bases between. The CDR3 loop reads CASSPQQGTLNSTF. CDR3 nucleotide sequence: TGTGCCAGCAGCCCCCAACAGGGAACTCTTAACTCCACCTTC.

The CDR3 DNA follows: TGCGCCAGCAGCTTGGCCGGCGGGGGCCTTAGCACAGATACGCAGTATTTT. It specifies CASSLAGGGLSTDTQYF. The chain combines TRBV5-1 with TRBJ2-3, with TRBD2 as a possible D gene (7 bases). Germline V gives CDR1 SGHRS, CDR2 YFSETQ. The V end lost 0 bases, the J end lost 0 bases, and 14 bases lay between the germline ends. This CDR3 spans 17 amino acids.

This chain's CDR3 is CASSQRGGFKGEQFF. DNA of the CDR3: TGTGCCAGCAGTCAGCGGGGGGGCTTTAAAGGCGAGCAGTTCTTC. The J gene is TRBJ2-1, the V gene TRBV6-5; 10 bases fit TRBD2. The J segment lost 10 bases and the V segment lost 5 bases, leaving 11 bases of the junction unmatched. The germline gives CDR1 MNHEY, CDR2 SVGAGI. This CDR3 is 15 amino acids long.

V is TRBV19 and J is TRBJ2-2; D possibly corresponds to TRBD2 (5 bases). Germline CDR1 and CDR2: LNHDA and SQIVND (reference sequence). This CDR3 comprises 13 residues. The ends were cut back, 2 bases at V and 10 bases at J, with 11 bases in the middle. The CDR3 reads CASSISGKVELFF. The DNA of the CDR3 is TGTGCCAGTAGTATATCGGGGAAAGTGGAGCTGTTTTTT.

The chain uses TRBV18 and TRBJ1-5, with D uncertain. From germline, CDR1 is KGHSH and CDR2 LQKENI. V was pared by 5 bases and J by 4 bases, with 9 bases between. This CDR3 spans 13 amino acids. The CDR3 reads CASSFEVNQPQHF. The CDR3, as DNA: TGTGCCAGCTCATTTGAGGTGAATCAGCCCCAGCATTTT.

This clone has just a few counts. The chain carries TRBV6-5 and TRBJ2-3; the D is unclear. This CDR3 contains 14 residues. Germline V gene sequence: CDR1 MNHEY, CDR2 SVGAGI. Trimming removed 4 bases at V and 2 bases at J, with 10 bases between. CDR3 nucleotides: TGTGCCAGCAGTTCACTTCCCTCCACAGATACGCAGTATTTT. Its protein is CASSSLPSTDTQYF.

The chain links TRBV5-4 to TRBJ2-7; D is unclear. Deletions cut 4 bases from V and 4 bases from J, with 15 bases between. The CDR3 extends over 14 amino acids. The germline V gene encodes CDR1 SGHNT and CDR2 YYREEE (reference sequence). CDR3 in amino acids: CASSQDFTRYEQYF. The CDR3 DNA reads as TGTGCCAGCAGCCAAGATTTCACGAGGTACGAGCAGTACTTC.

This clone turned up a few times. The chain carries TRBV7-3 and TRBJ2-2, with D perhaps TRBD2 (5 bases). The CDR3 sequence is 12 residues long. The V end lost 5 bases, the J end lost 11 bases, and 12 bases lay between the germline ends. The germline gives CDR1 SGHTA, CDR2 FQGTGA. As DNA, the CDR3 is TGTGCCAGCAGCCATAGGACGGGAGAGCTGTTTTTT. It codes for CASSHRTGELFF.

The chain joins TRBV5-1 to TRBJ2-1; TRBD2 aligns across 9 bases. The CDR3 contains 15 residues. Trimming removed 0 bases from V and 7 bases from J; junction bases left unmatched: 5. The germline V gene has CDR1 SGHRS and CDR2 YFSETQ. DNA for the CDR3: TGCGCCAGCAGCTTGGTCGTAGCGGGAGAAAATGAGCAGTTCTTC. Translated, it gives CASSLVVAGENEQFF.

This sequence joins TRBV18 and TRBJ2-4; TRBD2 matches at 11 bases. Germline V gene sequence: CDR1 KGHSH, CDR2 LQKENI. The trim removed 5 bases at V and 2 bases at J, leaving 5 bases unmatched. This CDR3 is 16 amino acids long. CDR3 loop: CASSAGTSGTKNIQYF. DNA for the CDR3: TGTGCCAGCTCAGCCGGGACTAGCGGCACCAAAAACATTCAGTACTTC.